The clone carrying this T cell receptor (beta chain) was detected only a few times. The entirety of the isolated RNA underwent reverse transcription, so expressed TCRB transcripts were sequenced. Assay: immunoSEQ multiplex PCR; the TCRdb copy retains only in-frame clones and omits some. This table has about 410,000 clones, about 15% appearing once. These data belong to a study of beta chain features in type 1 diabetes. CDR1 and CDR2 (germline): SQVTM, ANQGSEA. Trimming left V 8 bases short and J 4 bases short, with 16 bases between. The CDR3 extends over 13 amino acids. Donors underwent one heparinised blood draw, around 120 mL on average. The authors sorted CD4+ naive, central memory, regulatory and stem cell-like memory cells via CD45RO/CCR7/CD25/CD127/CD95/CD27. Sorted populations all exceeded 95% purity.

The origin of this receptor is a man in his thirties or forties in good health. The J gene is TRBJ2-3, the V gene TRBV29-1; perhaps TRBD2 as D (6 bases). What was sequenced was naive CD4+ T cells from blood. Here the CDR3 reads CSSLAIVADTQYF. In DNA form, the CDR3 reads TGCAGCTCTCTAGCGATTGTAGCAGATACGCAGTATTTT.